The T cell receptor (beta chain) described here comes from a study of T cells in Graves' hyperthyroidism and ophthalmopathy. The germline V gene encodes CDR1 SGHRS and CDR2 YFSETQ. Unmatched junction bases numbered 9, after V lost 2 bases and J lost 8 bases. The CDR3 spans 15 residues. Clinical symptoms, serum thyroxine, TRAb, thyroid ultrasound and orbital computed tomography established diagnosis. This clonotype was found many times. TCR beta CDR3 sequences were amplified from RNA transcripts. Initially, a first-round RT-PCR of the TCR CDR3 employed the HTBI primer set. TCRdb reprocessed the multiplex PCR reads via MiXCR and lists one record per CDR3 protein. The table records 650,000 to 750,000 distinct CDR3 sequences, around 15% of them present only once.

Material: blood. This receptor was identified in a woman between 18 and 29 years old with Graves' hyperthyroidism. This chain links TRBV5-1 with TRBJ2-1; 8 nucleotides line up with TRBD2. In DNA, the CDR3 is TGCGCCAGCAGCTTACCGGGAGGGCCGAGGGATGAGCAGTTCTTC. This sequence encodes CASSLPGGPRDEQFF.